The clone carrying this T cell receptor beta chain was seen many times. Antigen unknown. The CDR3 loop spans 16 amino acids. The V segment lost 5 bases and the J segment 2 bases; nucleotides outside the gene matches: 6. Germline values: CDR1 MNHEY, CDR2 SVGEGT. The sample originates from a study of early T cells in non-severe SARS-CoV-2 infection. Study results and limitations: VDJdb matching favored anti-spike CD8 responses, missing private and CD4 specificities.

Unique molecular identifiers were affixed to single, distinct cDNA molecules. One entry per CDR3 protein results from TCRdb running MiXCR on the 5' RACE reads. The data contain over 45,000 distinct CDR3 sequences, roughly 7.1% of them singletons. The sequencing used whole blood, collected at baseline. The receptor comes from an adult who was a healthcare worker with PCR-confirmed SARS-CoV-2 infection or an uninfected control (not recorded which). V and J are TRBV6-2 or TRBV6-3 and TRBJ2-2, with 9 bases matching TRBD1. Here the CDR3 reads CASSNWDRVNTGELFF. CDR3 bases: TGTGCCAGCAGTAACTGGGACAGGGTTAACACCGGGGAGCTGTTTTTT.